The sample holds a few counts of the clone carrying this T cell receptor beta chain. Measured with immunoSEQ multiplex PCR; TCRdb has only the in-frame clones, and not every one. The data show 60,000 to 90,000 clones, 83% seen once. These data are taken from a study of OX40 agonist ivuxolimab in advanced cancers. The V end was cut by 5 bases, the J end by 7 bases, with 12 bases between. Germline assignment: CDR1 SGHAT and CDR2 FQDESV (reference sequence). CDR3 length: 14 residues. The source of this sequence is an adult with an advanced solid tumor such as melanoma, head and neck, liver or kidney cancer. The chain uses TRBV11-1 and TRBJ1-6; D not resolved. Material: CD4+ or CD8+ T cells sorted from blood, obtained in a trial of the OX40 agonist ivuxolimab. The DNA of the CDR3 is TGTGCCAGCAGCCCTAGACTGCTGAATTCACCCCTCCACTTT. This codes for CASSPRLLNSPLHF.